This is a list of T cell receptor beta chains from one sample in a study of blood T cells in healthy people across ages. TCRdb re-derived calls from the 5' RACE reads in MiXCR, one entry per CDR3 protein. The sample has over a million distinct CDR3 sequences; under 45% are singletons. Sequenced input: blood. The receptors originated from a woman aged 55-69 years in good health. Each CDR3 is given with its conserved first and last residue. D genes are given only for firm matches. The size entry is marked missing in some rows and otherwise reads once, few, many or a size class.

d_call	j_call	cdr3_length	v_call	clone_size	cdr3_aa	cdr3_nt
-	TRBJ2-7	15	TRBV29-1	once	CSVGLGGAVRDEQYF	TGCAGCGTTGGGTTGGGGGGTGCGGTTCGGGACGAGCAGTACTTC
-	TRBJ2-7	14	TRBV5-6	-	CASSFYLGGYEQYF	TGTGCCAGCAGCTTCTACCTTGGGGGTTACGAGCAGTACTTC
TRBD1	TRBJ1-4	13	TRBV5-1	few	CASSLTGDEKLFF	TGCGCCAGCAGCTTGACAGGGGATGAAAAACTGTTTTTT
-	TRBJ1-4	13	TRBV7-9	-	CASSFWENEKLFF	TGTGCCAGCAGCTTTTGGGAAAATGAAAAACTGTTTTTT
TRBD1	TRBJ2-3	15	TRBV12-3/TRBV12-4	-	CASSPTGGKVDTQYF	TGTGCCAGCAGTCCAACAGGGGGCAAGGTAGATACGCAGTATTTT
-	TRBJ2-1	15	TRBV5-1	-	CASSFLSGNGNEQFF	TGCGCCAGCAGCTTCCTATCGGGTAATGGGAATGAGCAGTTCTTC
-	TRBJ2-3	14	TRBV7-8	-	CASSLERFLDAQYF	TGTGCCAGCAGCTTAGAGCGCTTCTTAGATGCGCAGTATTTT
TRBD1	TRBJ2-7	15	TRBV6-5	few	CASSPSTGGKNEQYF	TGTGCCAGCAGTCCCTCGACAGGGGGGAAAAACGAGCAGTACTTC
TRBD1	TRBJ2-3	15	TRBV5-1	-	CASSTQGAGADTQYF	TGCGCCAGCAGCACCCAGGGGGCTGGGGCAGATACGCAGTATTTT
-	TRBJ1-2	13	TRBV21-1	-	CASRREGARGYTF	TGTGCCAGCAGACGGGAGGGGGCGAGAGGCTACACCTTC
-	TRBJ2-1	15	TRBV20-1	-	CSAREGANSYNEQFF	TGCAGTGCTAGAGAAGGGGCCAACTCCTACAATGAGCAGTTCTTC
-	TRBJ1-6	14	TRBV12-3/TRBV12-4	once	CASSFGGPDSPLHF	TGTGCCAGCAGTTTTGGGGGGCCAGATTCACCCCTCCACTTT
-	TRBJ2-1	15	TRBV2	-	CASLMTGTRYNEQFF	TGTGCCAGCCTGATGACCGGGACTCGATACAATGAGCAGTTCTTC
-	TRBJ2-1	15	TRBV25-1	few	CASSEGGWSYNEQFF	TGTGCCAGCAGTGAAGGAGGTTGGTCCTACAATGAGCAGTTCTTC
TRBD1	TRBJ2-7	14	TRBV27	few	CASNPRDRGHEQYF	TGTGCCAGCAACCCCCGGGACAGGGGCCACGAGCAGTACTTC
-	TRBJ2-3	16	TRBV27	few	CASSSLSLLDTDTQYF	TGTGCCAGCAGTTCCCTAAGTCTTCTAGACACAGATACGCAGTATTTT
-	TRBJ2-7	18	TRBV10-3	-	CAISAGTGGRGGSYEQYF	TGTGCCATCAGCGCCGGGACTGGCGGGAGAGGGGGCTCCTACGAGCAGTACTTC
-	TRBJ2-7	16	TRBV4-2	few	CASSQGPGAASYEQYF	TGTGCCAGCAGCCAAGGTCCGGGGGCTGCGTCCTACGAGCAGTACTTC
-	TRBJ2-1	16	TRBV5-6	-	CASSLAPLGSYNEQFF	TGTGCCAGCAGCTTGGCTCCCCTAGGGTCCTACAATGAGCAGTTCTTC
TRBD1	TRBJ2-5	14	TRBV20-1	few	CSATRQGEVETQYF	TGCAGTGCTACCAGACAGGGGGAGGTGGAGACCCAGTACTTC
-	TRBJ2-7	16	TRBV7-6	-	CASSLGASARTYEQYF	TGTGCCAGCAGCTTAGGGGCTAGCGCCCGAACCTACGAGCAGTACTTC
-	TRBJ2-7	16	TRBV7-3	-	CASSLIGAGLNYEQYF	TGTGCCAGCAGCCTAATCGGGGCGGGCCTTAACTACGAGCAGTACTTC
-	TRBJ2-1	16	TRBV15	once	CATSRVGTHRYNEQFF	TGTGCCACCAGCAGAGTAGGGACTCACCGTTACAATGAGCAGTTCTTC
-	TRBJ1-2	13	TRBV6-1	-	CASRGGPFYGYTF	TGTGCCAGCAGGGGAGGACCATTCTATGGCTACACCTTC
TRBD2	TRBJ2-1	13	TRBV3-1	few	CASSQLAGYEQFF	TGTGCCAGCAGCCAACTAGCGGGTTATGAGCAGTTCTTC
-	TRBJ1-1	15	TRBV5-1	-	CASSINSIMNTEAFF	TGCGCCAGCAGCATAAACAGCATCATGAACACTGAAGCTTTCTTT
TRBD2	TRBJ2-3	18	TRBV20-1	-	CSATPTSLDRFSTDTQYF	TGCAGTGCTACCCCGACTAGCCTAGACCGCTTTAGCACAGATACGCAGTATTTT
-	TRBJ2-7	15	TRBV2	-	CASTHGDPRPLEQYF	TGTGCCAGCACCCACGGGGACCCCAGGCCTCTCGAGCAGTACTTC
-	TRBJ1-6	13	TRBV12-3/TRBV12-4	few	CASRTGYNSPLHF	TGTGCCAGCAGGACAGGATATAATTCACCCCTCCACTTT
-	TRBJ2-3	12	TRBV29-1	few	CSVKAATDTQYF	TGCAGCGTAAAAGCGGCCACAGATACGCAGTATTTT
-	TRBJ1-2	13	TRBV27	-	CASRPRGSEGYTF	TGTGCCAGCAGACCGAGAGGGTCGGAGGGCTACACCTTC
-	TRBJ2-6	17	TRBV5-1	few	CASSLALTVAGANVLTF	TGCGCCAGCAGCTTGGCACTGACAGTGGCTGGGGCCAACGTCCTGACTTTC
-	TRBJ2-7	12	TRBV5-6	-	CASSFTRNEQYF	TGTGCCAGCAGCTTCACTAGGAATGAGCAGTACTTC
TRBD2	TRBJ2-7	14	TRBV20-1	few	CSAPRGGSSYEQYF	TGCAGTGCCCCTCGGGGCGGGAGCTCCTACGAGCAGTACTTC
-	TRBJ1-4	17	TRBV6-5	once	CASSYSEEVQGWEKLFF	TGTGCCAGCAGTTACTCAGAAGAAGTACAGGGATGGGAAAAACTGTTTTTT
TRBD1	TRBJ2-7	13	TRBV7-2	-	CASSRTGIGEQYF	TGTGCCAGCAGCCGGACAGGGATAGGCGAGCAGTACTTC
-	TRBJ2-1	16	TRBV7-9	-	CASSPPLRIEYNEQFF	TGTGCCAGCAGCCCGCCCTTACGGATTGAGTACAATGAGCAGTTCTTC
TRBD1	TRBJ2-3	16	TRBV24-1	-	CATSDQGQEDTDTQYF	TGTGCCACCAGTGACCAGGGACAGGAGGACACAGATACGCAGTATTTT
-	TRBJ2-5	14	TRBV10-3	few	CAISETSGRETQYF	TGTGCCATCAGTGAGACTTCGGGGCGAGAGACCCAGTACTTC
TRBD2	TRBJ2-1	15	TRBV24-1	-	CATSDYPSGSNEQFF	TGTGCCACCAGTGATTACCCTAGCGGGAGCAATGAGCAGTTCTTC
-	TRBJ2-7	15	TRBV5-4	-	CASSRGRDSTYEQYF	TGTGCCAGCAGCCGAGGCCGGGACTCCACCTACGAGCAGTACTTC